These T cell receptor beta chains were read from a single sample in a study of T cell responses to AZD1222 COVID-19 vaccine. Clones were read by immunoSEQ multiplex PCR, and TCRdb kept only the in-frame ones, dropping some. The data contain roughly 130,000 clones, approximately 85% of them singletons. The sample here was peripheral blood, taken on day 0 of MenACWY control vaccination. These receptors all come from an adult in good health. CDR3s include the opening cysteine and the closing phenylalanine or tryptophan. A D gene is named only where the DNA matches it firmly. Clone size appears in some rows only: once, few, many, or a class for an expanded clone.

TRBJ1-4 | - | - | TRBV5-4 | TGTGCCAGCAGCTTGTCAGGTTCTGAAAAACTGTTTTTT | CASSLSGSEKLFF
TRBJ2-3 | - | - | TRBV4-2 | TGTGCCAGCAGCCAAATGTCTCGTACAGATACGCAGTATTTT | CASSQMSRTDTQYF
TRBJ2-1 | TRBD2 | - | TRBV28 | TGTGCCAGCAGACCGGGACTAGCGGGAGTTGAGCAGTTCTTC | CASRPGLAGVEQFF
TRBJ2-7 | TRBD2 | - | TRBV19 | TGTGCCCAAAGCGGGGACCTACGGGACGAGCAGTACTTC | CAQSGDLRDEQYF
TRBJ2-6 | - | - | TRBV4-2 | TGTGCCAGCAGCCAAGATGGCCAGGGCGCTGGGGCCAACGTCCTGACTTTC | CASSQDGQGAGANVLTF
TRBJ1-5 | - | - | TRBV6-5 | TGTGCCAGCAGTTACTCTTTGCCAGGGTCGGGACAGCCCCAGCATTTT | CASSYSLPGSGQPQHF
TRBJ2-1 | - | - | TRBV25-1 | TGTGCCAGCAGAGTAAGCTCCTACAATGAGCAGTTCTTC | CASRVSSYNEQFF
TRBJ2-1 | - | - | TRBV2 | TGTGCCAGCAGTGAACGCCAGAACAATGAGCAGTTCTTC | CASSERQNNEQFF
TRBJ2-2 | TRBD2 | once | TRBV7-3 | TGTGCCAGCAGGGGGACTAGCGGAACCACCGGGGAGCTGTTTTTT | CASRGTSGTTGELFF
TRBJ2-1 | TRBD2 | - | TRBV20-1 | TGCAGTGCCAGTAGCGGGAGAGGGGGTGAGCAGTTCTTC | CSASSGRGGEQFF
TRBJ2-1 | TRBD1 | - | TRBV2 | TGTGCCAGCAGTGGACAGGGCCTATCCTACAATGAGCAGTTCTTC | CASSGQGLSYNEQFF
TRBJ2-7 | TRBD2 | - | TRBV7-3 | TGTGCCAGCAGCTTCTCTAGCGGAGGCTCCTACGAGCAGTACTTC | CASSFSSGGSYEQYF
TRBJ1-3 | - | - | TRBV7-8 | TGTGCCAGCAGTCGCGGGACGGCTGGAAACACCATATATTTT | CASSRGTAGNTIYF
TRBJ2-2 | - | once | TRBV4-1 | TGCGCCAGCAGCCAACGGACCACCGGGGAGCTGTTTTTT | CASSQRTTGELFF
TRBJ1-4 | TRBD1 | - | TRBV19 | TGTGCCAGTCACACAGGGGCGATTAATGAAAAACTGTTTTTT | CASHTGAINEKLFF
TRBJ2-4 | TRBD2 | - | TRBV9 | TGCGCCAGCAGCTACAGACCGGGGGGGGAAGCGGGAGTCAACATTCAGTACTTC | CASSYRPGGEAGVNIQYF
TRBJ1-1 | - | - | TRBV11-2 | TGTGCCAGCAGCTTAGCTTTCCCGGGGGGCGCGGTTGAAGCTTTCTTT | CASSLAFPGGAVEAFF
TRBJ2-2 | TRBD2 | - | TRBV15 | TGTGCCACCAGCAGAGATCTTCTTGGACTAGCGTTTAACACCGGGGAGCTGTTTTTT | CATSRDLLGLAFNTGELFF
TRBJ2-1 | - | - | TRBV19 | TGTGCCAGTACCGTAGCGTTAAGCTACAATGAGCAGTTCTTC | CASTVALSYNEQFF